The 18 T cell receptor beta chains given below trace back to one sample, sequenced in a study of beta chain features in type 1 diabetes (dated by TCRdb to 2017 to 2018). Library creation used the immunoSEQ multiplex PCR assay. The High Capacity cDNA Reverse Transcription Kit was used to reverse transcribe all of the isolated RNA, meaning that expressed TCRB transcripts were what got sequenced. Here the immuneACCESS table is served through TCRdb, limited to in-frame sequences with V and J called. Missing clones are a known gap in these copies; in checked studies unresolved V genes cover under half, and the rest lacks a known reason. A total of about 620,000 clones appear in this sample, 15% to 18% of them only once. The ten largest clones add up to approximately 0.093% of the sample. Sequencing input: naive CD4+ T cells from blood. The sample's cell subset or site label, decoded: true naive CD4+ T cells. These receptors all come from a man aged 18 to 30 in good health.

The chain recombines TRBV28 with TRBJ2-3, with 9 nucleotides matching TRBD1. The CDR3 runs 18 residues. CDR1 and CDR2 from the germline V gene are MDHEN and SYDVKM. The V gene end was trimmed by 6 bases and the J gene end by 2 bases; junction bases not matched to a gene: 15. The CDR3 DNA reads as TGTGCCAGCAGGGGGGACAGGGATCGGACTAGATACACAGATACGCAGTATTTT. Translation gives CASRGDRDRTRYTDTQYF.

This clone was counted between two and nine times. This rearrangement joins TRBV6-6 to TRBJ2-5, with a tentative D call TRBD2 (5 bases). Germline V CDR1 and CDR2: MNHNY, SVGAGI (reference sequence). This CDR3 has 15 amino acids. V gave up 4 bases and J gave up 3 bases, with 15 bases separating them. DNA for the CDR3: TGTGCCAGCAGTTTTTCCCGGGGTTTTAAAGAGACCCAGTACTTC. Translation: CASSFSRGFKETQYF.

This chain links TRBV28 with TRBJ1-1; 7 positions match TRBD1. The CDR3 contains 15 residues. The V and J ends lost 2 bases and 2 bases, in that order; junction bases with no gene match: 5. Germline CDR1 reads MDHEN; CDR2 reads SYDVKM. Here the CDR3 reads CASSLQGQPNTEAFF. Written as DNA, the CDR3 is TGTGCCAGCAGTTTACAGGGACAGCCTAACACTGAAGCTTTCTTT.

This chain links TRBV28 with TRBJ1-1; D gene unclear. In germline, CDR1 is MDHEN, CDR2 SYDVKM. The CDR3 is made up of 16 amino acids. Trimming pared 4 bases from V and 3 bases from J, leaving 18 bases between. The DNA of the CDR3 is TGTGCCAGCAGTTCTTCCGACCGAACCCATTACACTGAAGCTTTCTTT. It specifies CASSSSDRTHYTEAFF.

This clone was counted between two and nine times. The chain uses TRBV18 and TRBJ2-7, with D uncertain. V was cut by 0 bases and J by 2 bases, with 8 bases left in between. The CDR3 is 14 amino acids. CDR1 is KGHSH, CDR2 LQKENI, per germline. The CDR3 DNA is TGTGCCAGCTCACCACCGCTGGCAGCCTACGAGCAGTACTTC. As protein: CASSPPLAAYEQYF.

In its sample, this clone was seen a few times. The chain links TRBV18 to TRBJ2-5, with 9 bases that match TRBD2. Germline V gene sequence: CDR1 KGHSH, CDR2 LQKENI. The J segment lost 5 bases and the V segment lost 6 bases, leaving 13 bases of the junction unmatched. This CDR3 is 16 amino acids long. The CDR3 reads CASSLFSDSGRETQYF. Written as DNA, the CDR3 is TGTGCCAGCTCCCTTTTCTCCGACAGCGGGAGGGAGACCCAGTACTTC.

A single count supports this clone. This chain uses TRBV15 with TRBJ1-4; TRBD1 is a possible D gene (5 bases). The CDR3 consists of 16 residues. V was cut by 0 bases and J by 6 bases, with 14 bases left in between. Germline V gene data show CDR1 as LNHNV and CDR2 as YYDKDF (reference sequence). The CDR3 DNA follows: TGTGCCACCAGCAGAGATCTCACGGGGCTCGATGAAAAACTGTTTTTT. Protein sequence: CATSRDLTGLDEKLFF. Full variable domain (missing parts from reference TRBV15 and TRBJ1-4): DAMVIQNPRYQVTQFGKPVTLSCSQTLNHNVMYWYQQKSSQAPKLLFHYYDKDFNNEADTPDNFQSRRPNTSFCFLDIRSPGLGDTAMYLCATSRDLTGLDEKLFFGSGTQLSVL.

The chain couples TRBV25-1 to TRBJ1-3; the D is unclear. Trimming stripped 6 bases from V and 0 bases from J, with 18 bases between. Germline loops: CDR1 MGHDK, CDR2 SYGVNS. The CDR3 covers 17 residues. For the CDR3, the DNA is TGTGCCAGCAGGGAAGACATGGGCACCCACTCTGGAAACACCATATATTTT. Its protein product is CASREDMGTHSGNTIYF.

This clone was seen a few times. The chain links TRBV11-2 to TRBJ2-3; perhaps TRBD1 as D (6 bases). The length of the CDR3 is 16 residues. The germline gives CDR1 SGHAT, CDR2 FQNNGV. The germline V and J ends were trimmed by 1 base and 1 base, with 12 bases remaining between them. CDR3 in amino acids: CASSLAQGRGTDTQYF. In nucleotides, the CDR3 is TGTGCCAGCAGCTTAGCACAGGGACGGGGCACAGATACGCAGTATTTT.

CDR3 loop: CACTNSGRKETQYF. The CDR3 nucleotides read TGTGCCTGCACGAATAGCGGGAGAAAAGAGACCCAGTACTTC. V and J are TRBV28 and TRBJ2-5, with 9 bases aligning to TRBD2. The CDR3 totals 14 residues. J lost 3 bases, V lost 11 bases, and 10 bases had no gene match. Germline V gives CDR1 MDHEN, CDR2 SYDVKM.

The V and J genes are TRBV30 and TRBJ1-4; a weak D match, TRBD1 (6 bases). V was shortened by 4 bases and J by 0 bases, with 12 bases between the two germline ends. The CDR3 sequence is 15 residues long. The V gene's germline CDR1 is GTSNPN and CDR2 SVGIG (reference sequence). CDR3 nucleotides: TGTGCCTGGATTAACCGGGACACAACTAATGAAAAACTGTTTTTT. The encoded protein is CAWINRDTTNEKLFF. Using reference TRBV30 and TRBJ1-4 for the parts outside the CDR3, the full variable domain is SQTIHQWPATLVQPVGSPLSLECTVEGTSNPNLYWYRQAAGRGLQLLFYSVGIGQISSEVPQNLSASRPQDRQFILSSKKLLLSDSGFYLCAWINRDTTNEKLFFGSGTQLSVL.

CDR3: CASSIAWTGSSYNEQFF. As DNA, the CDR3 is TGTGCCAGTAGTATCGCCTGGACAGGGAGCTCCTACAATGAGCAGTTCTTC. The J gene is TRBJ2-1, the V gene TRBV19; 8 positions match TRBD1. This CDR3 has 17 residues. V shed 3 bases, J shed 0 bases, and the junction held 7 bases outside the gene matches. CDR1 is LNHDA, CDR2 SQIVND, per germline (reference sequence).

This chain connects TRBV2 to TRBJ2-5, with 7 bases identical to TRBD2. CDR3 length: 13 amino acids. J was trimmed by 2 bases and V by 7 bases; bases with no gene match: 4. Germline CDR1 and CDR2: SNHLY and FYNNEI. The CDR3, as DNA: TGTGCCAGCAACCTAGCGGTGCAAGAGACCCAGTACTTC. Residues: CASNLAVQETQYF.

V gene TRBV7-3 combines with J gene TRBJ1-2, with TRBD1 as a possible D gene (6 bases). Germline-derived CDR1 and CDR2 are SGHTA and FQGTGA. V lost 3 bases, J lost 4 bases, and 18 bases lay in between. This CDR3 region has 16 residues. This chain's CDR3 is CASSLSGARLSYGYTF. For the CDR3, the DNA is TGTGCCAGCAGCTTGTCGGGGGCGCGTCTTAGCTATGGCTACACCTTC.

The chain links TRBV6-5 to TRBJ1-2; no clear D gene. CDR1 is MNHEY, CDR2 SVGAGI, per germline. The CDR3 extends over 15 amino acids. V was shortened by 2 bases and J by 2 bases, with 12 bases between the two germline ends. The CDR3 reads CASSYGFGQNYGYTF. CDR3 nucleotides: TGTGCCAGCAGTTACGGTTTCGGGCAGAACTATGGCTACACCTTC.

The rearrangement uses TRBV19 and TRBJ2-7; D is unclear. Per the germline V gene, CDR1 is LNHDA and CDR2 is SQIVND (reference sequence). The CDR3 totals 13 residues. The V and J ends lost 11 bases and 4 bases respectively, with 18 bases between them. The CDR3 sequence: CAPGRVPPYEQYF. In DNA, the CDR3 is TGTGCCCCGGGCCGGGTCCCCCCTTACGAGCAGTACTTC.

This clone was found a few times. The chain has TRBV5-1 and TRBJ2-1; the D is unclear. CDR1 is SGHRS, CDR2 YFSETQ, per germline. Trimming left V 4 bases short and J 0 bases short, with 11 bases between. The CDR3 has 15 residues. The CDR3 here is CASSPVQSSYNEQFF. The DNA for the CDR3 is TGCGCCAGCAGCCCCGTGCAGAGCTCCTACAATGAGCAGTTCTTC.

The sample holds a few counts of this clone. This chain uses TRBV6-5 with TRBJ2-7; D might be TRBD2 (6 bases). This CDR3 is 15 amino acids long. CDR1 is MNHEY, CDR2 SVGAGI, per germline. V dropped 0 bases and J dropped 3 bases, with 12 bases sitting between them. The chain's CDR3 is CASSYSAGRNYEQYF. Written as DNA, the CDR3 is TGTGCCAGCAGTTACTCGGCGGGACGGAACTACGAGCAGTACTTC.